This TCR beta chain was recovered during a study of blood T cell repertoires in COVID-19. Study-wide context: There were acute and convalescent COVID-19 samples, and they came from the United States, Italy and Spain. T cells, B-cell-depleted T cells, or PBMCs provided the cDNA or gDNA that served as material.

This CDR3 has 13 amino acids. V was clipped by 5 bases and J by 0 bases, with 5 bases between them. Germline CDR1 reads MDHEN; CDR2 reads SYDVKM. As handled by the study authors: Amplifying reference gene primers gave estimates of nucleated cell counts. Sequenced by immunoSEQ multiplex PCR; TCRdb stores in-frame clones only, minus some. V and J calls plus clone size are reproduced from that table; the DNA served to infer D and trimming. This table has approximately 110,000 clones, about 75% appearing once. The sequencing sample was made of peripheral blood. The clonotype originates from a woman between 65 and 79 years old with acute or convalescent COVID-19. The chain joins TRBV28 to TRBJ1-5; D might be TRBD1 (5 bases). The CDR3 sequence is CASSQGSNQPQHF. The CDR3, as DNA: TGTGCCAGCAGTCAGGGTAGCAATCAGCCCCAGCATTTT.